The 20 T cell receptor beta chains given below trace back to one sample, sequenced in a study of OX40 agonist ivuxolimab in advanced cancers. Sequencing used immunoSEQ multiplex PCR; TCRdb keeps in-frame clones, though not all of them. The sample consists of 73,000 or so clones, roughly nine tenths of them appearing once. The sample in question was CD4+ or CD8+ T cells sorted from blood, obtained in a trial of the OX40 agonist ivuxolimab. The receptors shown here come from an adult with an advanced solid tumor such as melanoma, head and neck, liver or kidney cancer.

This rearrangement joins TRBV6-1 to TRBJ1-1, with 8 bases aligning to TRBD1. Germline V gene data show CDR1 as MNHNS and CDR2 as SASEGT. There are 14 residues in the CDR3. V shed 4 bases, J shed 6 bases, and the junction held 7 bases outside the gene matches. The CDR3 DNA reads TGTGCCAGCAGTGCTCTCGACAGGGGCGCTGAAGCTTTCTTT. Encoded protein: CASSALDRGAEAFF.

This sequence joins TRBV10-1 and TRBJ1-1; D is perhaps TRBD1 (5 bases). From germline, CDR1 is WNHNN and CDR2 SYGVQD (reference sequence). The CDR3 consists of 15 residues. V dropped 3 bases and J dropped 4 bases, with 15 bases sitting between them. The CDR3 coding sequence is TGCGCCAGCAGTGACACCAGGGTGATCGGCACTGAAGCTTTCTTT. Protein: CASSDTRVIGTEAFF.

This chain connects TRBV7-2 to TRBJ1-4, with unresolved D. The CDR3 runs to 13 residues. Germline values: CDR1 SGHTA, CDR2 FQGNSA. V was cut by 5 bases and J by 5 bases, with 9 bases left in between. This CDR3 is CASSRISNEKLFF. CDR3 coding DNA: TGTGCCAGCAGCCGAATATCGAATGAAAAACTGTTTTTT.

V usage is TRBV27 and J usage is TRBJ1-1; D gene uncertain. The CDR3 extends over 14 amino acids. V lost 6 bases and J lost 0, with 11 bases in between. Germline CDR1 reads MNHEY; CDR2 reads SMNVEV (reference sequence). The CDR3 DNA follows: TGTGCCAGCAGGCCGCCGGTAATGAACACTGAAGCTTTCTTT. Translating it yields CASRPPVMNTEAFF.

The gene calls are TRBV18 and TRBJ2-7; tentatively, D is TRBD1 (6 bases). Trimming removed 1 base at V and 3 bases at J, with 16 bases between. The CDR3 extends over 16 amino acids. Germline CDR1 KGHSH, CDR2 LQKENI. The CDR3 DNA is TGTGCCAGCTCACCACTGCCGGTAACAGGGAGCTACGAGCAGTACTTC. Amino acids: CASSPLPVTGSYEQYF.

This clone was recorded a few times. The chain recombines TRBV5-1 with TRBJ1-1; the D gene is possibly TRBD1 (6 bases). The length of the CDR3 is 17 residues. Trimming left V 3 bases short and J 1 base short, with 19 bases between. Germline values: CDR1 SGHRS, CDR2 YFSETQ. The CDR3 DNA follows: TGCGCCAGCAGCTCCGCCCGCCCAGGGGACTGGAACACTGAAGCTTTCTTT. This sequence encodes CASSSARPGDWNTEAFF.

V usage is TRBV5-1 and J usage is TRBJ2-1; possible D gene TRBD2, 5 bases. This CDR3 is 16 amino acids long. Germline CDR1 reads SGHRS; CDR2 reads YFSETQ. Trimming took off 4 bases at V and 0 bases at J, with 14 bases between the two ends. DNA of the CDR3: TGCGCCAGCAGCCTGACTACTTTGAGCTCCTACAATGAGCAGTTCTTC. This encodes CASSLTTLSSYNEQFF.

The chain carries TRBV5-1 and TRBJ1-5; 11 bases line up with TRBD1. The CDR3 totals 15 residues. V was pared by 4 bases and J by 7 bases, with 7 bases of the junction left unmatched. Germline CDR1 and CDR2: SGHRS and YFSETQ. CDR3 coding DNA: TGCGCCAGCAGCGCCGAGGGGACAGGGGGGCAGCCCCAGCATTTT. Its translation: CASSAEGTGGQPQHF.

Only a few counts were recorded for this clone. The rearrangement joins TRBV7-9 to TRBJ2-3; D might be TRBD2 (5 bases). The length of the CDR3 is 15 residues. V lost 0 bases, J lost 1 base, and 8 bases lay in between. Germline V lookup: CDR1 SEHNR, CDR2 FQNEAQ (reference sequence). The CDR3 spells CASSLAGARTDTQYF. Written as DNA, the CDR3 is TGTGCCAGCAGCTTAGCGGGAGCGCGCACAGATACGCAGTATTTT.

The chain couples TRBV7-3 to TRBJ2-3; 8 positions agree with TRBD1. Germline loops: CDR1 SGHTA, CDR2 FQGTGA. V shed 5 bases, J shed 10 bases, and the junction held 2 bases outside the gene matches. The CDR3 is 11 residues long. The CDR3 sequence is CASSQGAAQYF. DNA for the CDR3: TGTGCCAGCAGCCAGGGGGCAGCGCAGTATTTT.

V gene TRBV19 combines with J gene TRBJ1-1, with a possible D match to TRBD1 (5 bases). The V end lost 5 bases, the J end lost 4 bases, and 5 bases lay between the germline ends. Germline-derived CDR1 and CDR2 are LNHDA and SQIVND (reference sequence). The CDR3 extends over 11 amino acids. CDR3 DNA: TGTGCCAGTAGTGGGGGCACTGAAGCTTTCTTT. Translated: CASSGGTEAFF.

This CDR3 is CASSLQGAQGNQPQHF. CDR3 coding DNA: TGTGCCAGCAGCCTACAGGGGGCGCAAGGCAATCAGCCCCAGCATTTT. The genes are TRBV7-8 and TRBJ1-5, with 9 bases identical to TRBD1. The ends lost 5 bases at V and 2 bases at J; junction bases unmatched: 7. The germline gives CDR1 SGHVS, CDR2 FQNEAQ. CDR3 length equals 16 residues.

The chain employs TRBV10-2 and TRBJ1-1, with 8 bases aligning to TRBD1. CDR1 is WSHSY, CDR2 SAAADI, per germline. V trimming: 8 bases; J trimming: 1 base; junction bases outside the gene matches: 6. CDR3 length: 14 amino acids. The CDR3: CASRKDRANTEAFF. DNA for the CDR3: TGCGCCAGCCGAAAGGACAGGGCGAACACTGAAGCTTTCTTT.

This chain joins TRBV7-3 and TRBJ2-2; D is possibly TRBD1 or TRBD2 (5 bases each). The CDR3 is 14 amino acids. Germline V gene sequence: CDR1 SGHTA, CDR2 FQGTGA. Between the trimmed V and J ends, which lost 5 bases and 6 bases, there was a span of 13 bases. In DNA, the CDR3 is TGTGCCAGCAGCCCTGTGAGAGGGGCCGGGGAGCTGTTTTTT. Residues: CASSPVRGAGELFF.

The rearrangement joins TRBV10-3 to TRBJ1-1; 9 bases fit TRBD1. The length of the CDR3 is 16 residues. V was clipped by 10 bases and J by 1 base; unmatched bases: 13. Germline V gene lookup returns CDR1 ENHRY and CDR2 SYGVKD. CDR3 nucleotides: TGTGCCACTTCCGGACAGGGGTTCTCAACGAACACTGAAGCTTTCTTT. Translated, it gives CATSGQGFSTNTEAFF.

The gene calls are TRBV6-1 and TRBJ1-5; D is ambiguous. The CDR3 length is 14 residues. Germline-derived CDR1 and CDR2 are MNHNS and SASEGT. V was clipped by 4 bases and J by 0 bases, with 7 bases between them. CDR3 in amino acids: CASSAQYSNQPQHF. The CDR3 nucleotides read TGTGCCAGCAGTGCACAATATAGCAATCAGCCCCAGCATTTT.

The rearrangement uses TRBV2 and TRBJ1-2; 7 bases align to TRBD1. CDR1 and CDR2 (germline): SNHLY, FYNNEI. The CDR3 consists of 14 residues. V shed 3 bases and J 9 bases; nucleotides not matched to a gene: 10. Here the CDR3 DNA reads TGTGCCAGCAGTGAGCCCAGGGGGAGCCGGCGCTACACCTTC. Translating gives CASSEPRGSRRYTF.

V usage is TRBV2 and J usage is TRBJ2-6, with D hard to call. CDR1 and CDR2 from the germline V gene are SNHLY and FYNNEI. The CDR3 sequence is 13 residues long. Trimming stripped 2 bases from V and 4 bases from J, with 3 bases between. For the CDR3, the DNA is TGTGCCAGCAGTGAACGAGGGGCCAACGTCCTGACTTTC. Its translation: CASSERGANVLTF.

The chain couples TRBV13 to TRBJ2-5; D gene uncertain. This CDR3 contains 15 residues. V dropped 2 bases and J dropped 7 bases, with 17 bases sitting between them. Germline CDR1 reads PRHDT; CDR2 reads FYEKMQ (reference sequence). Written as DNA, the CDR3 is TGTGCCAGCAGCTTATATGATAACGGTGGTCGGACCCAGTACTTC. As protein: CASSLYDNGGRTQYF.

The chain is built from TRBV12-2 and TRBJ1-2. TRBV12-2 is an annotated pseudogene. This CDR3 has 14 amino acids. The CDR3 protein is CASRSGTVHYGYTF. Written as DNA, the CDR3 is TGTGCAAGTCGCTCTGGGACGGTTCATTATGGCTACACCTTC.